This T cell receptor (beta chain) originates from a study of early T cells in non-severe SARS-CoV-2 infection (dated by TCRdb to about 2021). With regard to the full study: Because TCR sequencing was done on bulk RNA from unsorted whole blood, the alpha and beta chains could not be paired.

The library was made by 5' RACE. The sample was run on a NextSeq 500. The TCR library protocol attached unique molecular identifiers to individual cDNA molecules to correct for sequencing error and PCR bias. TCR alpha and beta chains were both sequenced, and the abundances of alpha and beta sequences in each sample were closely correlated with each other. On the authors' methods: Decombinator V4 was used to perform V gene, J gene and CDR3 annotation of TCR sequences. Expanded TCRs were defined as changing significantly between any two time points under a Poisson model with p below 0.0001. TCR abundances were normalised to the total number of TCRs sequenced in each sample and reported as counts per million. MAIT TCRs were defined by TRAV1-2 paired with TRAJ12, TRAJ20 or TRAJ33, and iNKT TCRs by TRAV10 paired with TRAJ18. VDJdb, accessed on 1 November 2021, was searched for TCRs annotated for CMV, EBV and SARS-CoV-2, and TCRs annotated for more than one antigen were excluded. TCRdb reworked the public reads: Q25 trimming with fastp, MiXCR clone assembly, productive beta chains retained. Each CDR3 protein appears once, grouped with its most common genes and DNA. In this record, the V and J calls reflect TCRdb's handling and not the investigators' own analysis. The sample data list 50,000 to 65,000 distinct CDR3 sequences, and just over 20% of these were observed just once. In total, the top ten clones hold about 15% of the sample.

This clonotype was picked up many times. The clone's antigen remains unknown. Per-nucleotide qualities are absent, and no much larger clonotype sits a single base away. The study was a case-control design nested within a healthcare worker cohort in London, UK, with weekly nasopharyngeal swab PCR tests and blood sampling. Healthcare workers were recruited during the week of the UK lockdown, between 23 and 31 March 2020, and followed weekly for up to 16 weeks. Points the paper makes about the study in general: VDJdb matching was skewed toward anti-spike CD8 responses and likely underestimated virus-specific expansions, missing private and CD4 specificities.

V is reduced by 3 bases and J by 5 bases, leaving a spacing of 14 bases between them. The germline V gene specifies SGHRS as CDR1 and YFSETQ as CDR2. The CDR3 measures 14 amino acids from cysteine to phenylalanine. Kept here is only the CDR3 DNA, which spans 42 bases and is read in frame from base 1. The sequence joins TRBV5-1 to TRBJ1-1; TRBD1 is a weak D gene call, 5 bases matching. Material: whole blood, obtained at baseline. This TCR came from an adult who was a healthcare worker with PCR-confirmed SARS-CoV-2 infection or an uninfected control (not recorded which). The DNA sequence follows: TGCGCCAGCAGCTCGACTGGGGGAGGGACTGAAGCTTTCTTT. Translated, this gives CASSSTGGGTEAFF.